This is a list of T cell receptor beta chains from one sample in a study of T cell changes during pregnancy in multiple sclerosis. TCRdb keeps only in-frame clones here, not all; method: immunoSEQ multiplex PCR. The sample contains 85,000 to 100,000 clones, roughly 92% of which appear only once. Sequencing was performed on peripheral blood, taken after pregnancy. The receptors stem from a female donor with multiple sclerosis, enrolled in a pregnancy study. The conserved cysteine and the conserved F or W are not part of the CDR3 here.

>TRBJ1-2|TRBV30
AWSGERTGGEAYGYT
>TRBJ1-2|TRBV6-5
ASRRDRGDGYT
>TRBJ1-6|TRBV4-3
ASSVQRGSASPLH
>TRBJ2-1|TRBV29-1
SVDRPSSYNEQF
>TRBJ1-2|TRBV28
ASRLPLGNYGYT
>TRBJ1-4|TRBV6-1
ASSEDGGASEKLF
>TRBJ2-1|TRBV9
ASSVISGRATEQF
>TRBJ2-1|TRBV7-6
ASSSSGQSSSYNEQF
>TRBJ1-5|TRBV30
AWSLGRSNQPQH
>TRBJ2-3|TRBV5-1
ASSLLILTSGTDTQY
>TRBJ1-2|TRBV5-6
ASSFMGGRGYT
>TRBJ2-5|TRBV5-1
ASSLGLARPQETQY
>TRBJ2-7|TRBV5-6
ASSPPGTGMHPYEQY
>TRBJ2-7|TRBV7-2
ASSLVGALGVEQY
>TRBJ2-2|TRBV11-2
ASSLVPVGGVGELF
>TRBJ2-6|TRBV19
ASTSAGESGSGANVLT
>TRBJ1-3|TRBV5-1
ASSRDRGSSGNTIY
>TRBJ2-3|TRBV2
ASVRTSGSTDTQY
>TRBJ1-6|TRBV30
AWSRTVNSPLH
>TRBJ1-4|TRBV6-5
ASSPQGATNEKLF
>TRBJ2-2|TRBV7-2
ASSYHAGIDTGELF
>TRBJ2-7|TRBV5-1
ASSFVSSDSSYEQY
>TRBJ1-2|TRBV5-1
ASSSGNWDTDRGYT
>TRBJ1-2|TRBV19
ASGTGTGIDYGYT
>TRBJ2-2|TRBV6-6
ASSSQGQGTGELF
>TRBJ1-3|TRBV5-4
ASSLQGPSGNTIY
>TRBJ1-2|TRBV9
ASSVERGGGYT
>TRBJ1-2|TRBV18
ASSPFFRDTLNYGYT
>TRBJ2-3|TRBV27
ASSLRRERADTQY
>TRBJ1-1|TRBV7-6
ASSPYPDTEAF
>TRBJ1-5|TRBV6-1
ASSEYVEYSNQPQH
>TRBJ2-1|TRBV7-2
ASRPGTGTVNEQF
>TRBJ1-4|TRBV18
ASSPLPQALTNEKLF
>TRBJ1-3|TRBV29-1
SVEPSSSGNTIY
>TRBJ2-5|TRBV18
ASSEDREETQY
>TRBJ1-1|TRBV18
ASSLTGDTEAF
>TRBJ1-6|TRBV6-6
ASSFSGTANSPLH
>TRBJ1-6|TRBV4-2
ASSQDQGANMGPLH
>TRBJ2-7|TRBV2
ASHRRRGGDSYEQY